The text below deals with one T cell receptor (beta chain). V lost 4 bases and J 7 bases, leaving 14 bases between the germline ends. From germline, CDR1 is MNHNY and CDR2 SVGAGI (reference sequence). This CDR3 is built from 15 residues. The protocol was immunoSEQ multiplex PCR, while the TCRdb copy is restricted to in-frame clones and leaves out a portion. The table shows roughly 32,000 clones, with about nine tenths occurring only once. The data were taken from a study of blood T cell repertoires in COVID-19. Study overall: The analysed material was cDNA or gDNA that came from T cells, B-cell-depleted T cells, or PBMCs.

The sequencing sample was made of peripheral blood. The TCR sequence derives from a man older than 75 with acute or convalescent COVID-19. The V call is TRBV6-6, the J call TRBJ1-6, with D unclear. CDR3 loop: CASSSTVYPNSPLHF. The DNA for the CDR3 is TGTGCCAGCAGTTCTACAGTGTATCCGAATTCACCCCTCCACTTT.